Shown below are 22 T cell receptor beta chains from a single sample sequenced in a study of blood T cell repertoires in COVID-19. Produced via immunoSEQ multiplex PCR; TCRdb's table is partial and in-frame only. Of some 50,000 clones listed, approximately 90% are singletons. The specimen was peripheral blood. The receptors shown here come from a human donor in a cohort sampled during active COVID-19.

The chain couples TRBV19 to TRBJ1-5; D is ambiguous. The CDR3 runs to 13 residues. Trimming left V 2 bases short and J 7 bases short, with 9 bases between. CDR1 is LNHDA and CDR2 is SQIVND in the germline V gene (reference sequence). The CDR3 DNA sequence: TGTGCCAGTAGTATAAGGGAGAGGCAGCCCCAGCATTTT. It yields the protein CASSIRERQPQHF.

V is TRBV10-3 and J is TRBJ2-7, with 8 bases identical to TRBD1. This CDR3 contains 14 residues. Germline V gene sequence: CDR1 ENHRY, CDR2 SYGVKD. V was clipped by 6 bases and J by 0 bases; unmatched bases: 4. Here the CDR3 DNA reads TGTGCCATCAGACCTACAGGGGGCTCCTACGAGCAGTACTTC. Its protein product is CAIRPTGGSYEQYF.

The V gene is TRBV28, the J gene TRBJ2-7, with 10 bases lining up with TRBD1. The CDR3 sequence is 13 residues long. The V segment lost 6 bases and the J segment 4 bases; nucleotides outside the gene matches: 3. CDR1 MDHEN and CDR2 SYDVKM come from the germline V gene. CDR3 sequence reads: CASRAGQGYEQYF. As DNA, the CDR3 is TGTGCCAGCAGGGCGGGACAGGGGTACGAGCAGTACTTC. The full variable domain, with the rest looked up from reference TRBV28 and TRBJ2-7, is DVKVTQSSRYLVKRTGEKVFLECVQDMDHENMFWYRQDPGLGLRLIYFSYDVKMKEKGDIPEGYSVSREKKERFSLILESASTNQTSMYLCASRAGQGYEQYFGPGTRLTVT.

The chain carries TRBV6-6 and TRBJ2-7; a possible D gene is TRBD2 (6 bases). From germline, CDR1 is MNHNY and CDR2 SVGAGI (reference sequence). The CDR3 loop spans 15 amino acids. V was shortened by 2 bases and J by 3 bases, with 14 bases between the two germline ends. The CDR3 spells CASSYRSGTDYEQYF. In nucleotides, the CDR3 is TGTGCCAGCAGTTACCGTAGCGGAACCGACTACGAGCAGTACTTC.

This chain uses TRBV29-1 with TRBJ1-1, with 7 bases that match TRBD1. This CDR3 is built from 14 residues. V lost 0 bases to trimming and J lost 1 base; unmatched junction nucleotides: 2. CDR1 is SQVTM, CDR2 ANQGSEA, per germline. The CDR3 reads CSVEDTGENTEAFF. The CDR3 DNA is TGCAGCGTTGAAGATACAGGGGAGAACACTGAAGCTTTCTTT.

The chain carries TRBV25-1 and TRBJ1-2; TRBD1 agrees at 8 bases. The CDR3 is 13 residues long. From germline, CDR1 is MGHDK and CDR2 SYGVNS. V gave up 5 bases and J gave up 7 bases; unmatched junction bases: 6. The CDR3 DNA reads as TGTGCCAGCAGTCCGACAGGGGTGGTTGGCTACACCTTC. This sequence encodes CASSPTGVVGYTF.

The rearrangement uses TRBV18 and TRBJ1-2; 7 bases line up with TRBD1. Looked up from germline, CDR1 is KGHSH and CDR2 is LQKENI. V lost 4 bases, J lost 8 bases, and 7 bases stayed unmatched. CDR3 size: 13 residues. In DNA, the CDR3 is TGTGCCAGCTCACGGACAGGAGTTGGAGGCTACACCTTC. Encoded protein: CASSRTGVGGYTF.

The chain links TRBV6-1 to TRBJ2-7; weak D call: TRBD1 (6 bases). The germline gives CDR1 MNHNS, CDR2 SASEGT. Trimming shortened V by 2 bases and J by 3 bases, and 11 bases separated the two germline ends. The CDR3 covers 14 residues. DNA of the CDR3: TGTGCCAGCAGTGAACAGGGGCGGCTCTACGAGCAGTACTTC. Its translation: CASSEQGRLYEQYF.

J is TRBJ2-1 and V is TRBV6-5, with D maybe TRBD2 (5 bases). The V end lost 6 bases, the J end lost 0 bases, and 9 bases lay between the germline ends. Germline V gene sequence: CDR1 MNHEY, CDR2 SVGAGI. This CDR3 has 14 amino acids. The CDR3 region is CASSRTPSYNEQFF. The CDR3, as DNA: TGTGCCAGCAGCAGGACTCCCTCCTACAATGAGCAGTTCTTC.

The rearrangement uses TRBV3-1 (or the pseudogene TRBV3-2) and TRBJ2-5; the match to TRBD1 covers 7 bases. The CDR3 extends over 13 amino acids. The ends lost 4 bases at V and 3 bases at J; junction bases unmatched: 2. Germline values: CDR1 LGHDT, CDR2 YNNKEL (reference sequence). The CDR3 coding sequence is TGTGCCAGCAGCCTAACAGGGGAAGAGACCCAGTACTTC. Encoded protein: CASSLTGEETQYF.

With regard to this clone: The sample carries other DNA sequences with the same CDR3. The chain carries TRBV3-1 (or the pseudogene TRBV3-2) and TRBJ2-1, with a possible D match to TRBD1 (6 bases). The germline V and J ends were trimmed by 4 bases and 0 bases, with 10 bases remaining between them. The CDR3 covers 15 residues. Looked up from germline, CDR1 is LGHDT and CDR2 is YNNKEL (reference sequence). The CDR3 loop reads CASSLRGSSYNEQFF. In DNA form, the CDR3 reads TGTGCCAGCAGCCTCAGGGGTAGCTCCTACAATGAGCAGTTCTTC.

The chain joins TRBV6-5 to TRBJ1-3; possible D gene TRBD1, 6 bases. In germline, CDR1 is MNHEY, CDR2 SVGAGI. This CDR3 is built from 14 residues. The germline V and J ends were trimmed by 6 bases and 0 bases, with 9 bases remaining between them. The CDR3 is CASRTQGSGNTIYF. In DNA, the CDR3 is TGTGCCAGCAGGACACAGGGCTCTGGAAACACCATATATTTT.

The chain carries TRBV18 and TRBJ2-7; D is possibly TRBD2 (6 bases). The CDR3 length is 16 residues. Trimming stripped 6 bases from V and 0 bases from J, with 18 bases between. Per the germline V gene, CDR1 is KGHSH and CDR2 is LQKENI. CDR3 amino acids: CASSEIAVMLSYEQYF. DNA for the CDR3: TGTGCCAGCTCCGAAATAGCGGTAATGCTCTCCTACGAGCAGTACTTC.

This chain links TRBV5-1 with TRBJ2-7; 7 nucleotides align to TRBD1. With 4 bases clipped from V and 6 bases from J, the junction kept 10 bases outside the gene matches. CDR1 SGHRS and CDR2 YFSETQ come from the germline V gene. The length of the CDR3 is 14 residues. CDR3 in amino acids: CASSTSGTAPEQYF. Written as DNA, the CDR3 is TGCGCCAGCAGCACCTCCGGGACAGCACCCGAGCAGTACTTC.

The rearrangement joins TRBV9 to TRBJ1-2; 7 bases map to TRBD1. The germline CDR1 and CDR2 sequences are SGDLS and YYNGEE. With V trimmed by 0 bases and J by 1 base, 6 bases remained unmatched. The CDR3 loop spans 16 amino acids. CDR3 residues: CASSVDRDRFNYGYTF. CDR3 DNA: TGTGCCAGCAGCGTAGACCGGGACAGATTTAACTATGGCTACACCTTC.

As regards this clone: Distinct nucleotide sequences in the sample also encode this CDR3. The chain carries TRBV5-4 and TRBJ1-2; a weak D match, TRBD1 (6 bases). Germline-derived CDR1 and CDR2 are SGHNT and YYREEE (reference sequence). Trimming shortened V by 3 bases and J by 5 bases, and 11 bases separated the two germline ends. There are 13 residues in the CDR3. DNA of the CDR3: TGTGCCAGCAGCTCACAGGGAGTATATGGCTACACCTTC. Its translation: CASSSQGVYGYTF.

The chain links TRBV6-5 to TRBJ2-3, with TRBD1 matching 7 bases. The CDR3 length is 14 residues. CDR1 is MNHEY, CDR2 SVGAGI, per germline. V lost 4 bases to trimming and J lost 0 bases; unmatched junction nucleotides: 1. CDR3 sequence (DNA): TGTGCCAGCAGTTCCAGGGGGAGCACAGATACGCAGTATTTT. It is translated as CASSSRGSTDTQYF.

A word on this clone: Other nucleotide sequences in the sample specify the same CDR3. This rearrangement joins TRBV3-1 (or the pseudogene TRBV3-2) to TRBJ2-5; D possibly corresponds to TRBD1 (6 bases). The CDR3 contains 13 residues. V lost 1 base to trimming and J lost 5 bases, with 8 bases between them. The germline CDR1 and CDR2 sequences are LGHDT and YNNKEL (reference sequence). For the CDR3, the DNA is TGTGCCAGCAGCCAAGGGGGGCGGGAGACCCAGTACTTC. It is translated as CASSQGGRETQYF.

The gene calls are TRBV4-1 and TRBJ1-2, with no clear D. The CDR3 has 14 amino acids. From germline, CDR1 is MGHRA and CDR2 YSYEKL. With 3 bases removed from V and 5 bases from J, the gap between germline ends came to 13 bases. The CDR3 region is CASSQPNGVYGYTF. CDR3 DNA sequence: TGCGCCAGCAGCCAGCCAAACGGTGTTTATGGCTACACCTTC.

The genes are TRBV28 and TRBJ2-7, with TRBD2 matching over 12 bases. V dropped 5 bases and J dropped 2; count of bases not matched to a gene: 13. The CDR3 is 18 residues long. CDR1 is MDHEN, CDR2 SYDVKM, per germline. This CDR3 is CASSPLTLTSGSAYEQYF. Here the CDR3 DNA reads TGTGCCAGCAGTCCCCTCACTTTGACTAGCGGGAGCGCCTACGAGCAGTACTTC.

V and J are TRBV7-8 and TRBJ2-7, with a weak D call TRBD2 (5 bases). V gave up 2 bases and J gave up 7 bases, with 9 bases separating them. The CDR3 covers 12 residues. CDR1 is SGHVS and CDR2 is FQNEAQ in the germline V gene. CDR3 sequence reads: CASSLRAGEQYF. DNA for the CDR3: TGTGCCAGCAGCTTAAGGGCGGGTGAGCAGTACTTC.

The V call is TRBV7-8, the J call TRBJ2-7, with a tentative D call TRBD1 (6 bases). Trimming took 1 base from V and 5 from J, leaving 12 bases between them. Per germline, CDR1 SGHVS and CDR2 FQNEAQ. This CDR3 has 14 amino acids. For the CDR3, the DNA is TGTGCCAGCAGCTTAGACAGGGTGATCCACGAGCAGTACTTC. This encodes CASSLDRVIHEQYF.